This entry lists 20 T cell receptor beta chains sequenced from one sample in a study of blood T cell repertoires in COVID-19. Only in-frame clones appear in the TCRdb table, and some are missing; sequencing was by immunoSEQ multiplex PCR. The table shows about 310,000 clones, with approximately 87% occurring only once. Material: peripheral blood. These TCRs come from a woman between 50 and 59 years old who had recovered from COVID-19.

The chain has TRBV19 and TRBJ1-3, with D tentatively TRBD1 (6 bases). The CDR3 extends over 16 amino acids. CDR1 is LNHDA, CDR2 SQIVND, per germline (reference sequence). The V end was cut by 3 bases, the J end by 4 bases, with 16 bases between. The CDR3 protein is CASSILAQGSGNTIYF. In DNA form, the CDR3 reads TGTGCCAGTAGTATCCTCGCACAGGGATCAGGAAACACCATATATTTT.

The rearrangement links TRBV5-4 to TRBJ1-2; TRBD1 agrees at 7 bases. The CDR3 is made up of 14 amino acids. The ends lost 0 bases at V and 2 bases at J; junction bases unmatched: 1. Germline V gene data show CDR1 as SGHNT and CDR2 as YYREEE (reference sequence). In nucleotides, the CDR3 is TGTGCCAGCAGCTTGGGACAGGGAAACTATGGCTACACCTTC. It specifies CASSLGQGNYGYTF.

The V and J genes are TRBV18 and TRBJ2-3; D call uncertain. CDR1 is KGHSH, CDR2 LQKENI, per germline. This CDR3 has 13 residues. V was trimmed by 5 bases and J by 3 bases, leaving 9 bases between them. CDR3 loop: CASSSYETDTQYF. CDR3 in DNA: TGTGCCAGCTCATCCTACGAAACAGATACGCAGTATTTT.

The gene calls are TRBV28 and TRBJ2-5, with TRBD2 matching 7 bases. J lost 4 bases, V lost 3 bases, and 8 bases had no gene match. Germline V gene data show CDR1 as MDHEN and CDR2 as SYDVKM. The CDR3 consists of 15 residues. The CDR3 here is CASSLRRAGLETQYF. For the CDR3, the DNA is TGTGCCAGCAGTTTGCGTCGAGCGGGACTAGAGACCCAGTACTTC. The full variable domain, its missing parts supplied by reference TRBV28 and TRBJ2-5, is DVKVTQSSRYLVKRTGEKVFLECVQDMDHENMFWYRQDPGLGLRLIYFSYDVKMKEKGDIPEGYSVSREKKERFSLILESASTNQTSMYLCASSLRRAGLETQYFGPGTRLLVL.

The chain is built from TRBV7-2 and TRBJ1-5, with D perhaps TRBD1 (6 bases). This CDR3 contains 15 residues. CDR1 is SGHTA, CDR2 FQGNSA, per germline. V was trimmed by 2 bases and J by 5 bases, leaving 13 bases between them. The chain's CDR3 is CASSLWRTADQPQHF. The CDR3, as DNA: TGTGCCAGCAGCTTATGGCGGACAGCAGATCAGCCCCAGCATTTT.

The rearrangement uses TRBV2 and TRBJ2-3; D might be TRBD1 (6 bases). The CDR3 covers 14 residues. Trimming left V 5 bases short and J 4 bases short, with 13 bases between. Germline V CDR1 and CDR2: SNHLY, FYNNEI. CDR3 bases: TGTGCCAGCAGTCAGGGGATTGGTCCAGATACGCAGTATTTT. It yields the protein CASSQGIGPDTQYF.

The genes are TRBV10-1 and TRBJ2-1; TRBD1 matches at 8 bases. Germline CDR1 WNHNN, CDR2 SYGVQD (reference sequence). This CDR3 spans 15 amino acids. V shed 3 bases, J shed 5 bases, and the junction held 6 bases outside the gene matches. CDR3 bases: TGCGCCAGCAGTGATCAGGGACAGGCACACAATGAGCAGTTCTTC. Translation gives CASSDQGQAHNEQFF.

CDR3 in DNA: TGTGCCAGTAGTACTGGGGACAGGGGCGCCGATGAGCAGTTCTTC. This translates into CASSTGDRGADEQFF. This chain links TRBV19 with TRBJ2-1; 10 bases map to TRBD1. CDR1 is LNHDA and CDR2 is SQIVND in the germline V gene (reference sequence). V trimming: 4 bases; J trimming: 8 bases; junction bases outside the gene matches: 8. The CDR3 loop spans 15 amino acids.

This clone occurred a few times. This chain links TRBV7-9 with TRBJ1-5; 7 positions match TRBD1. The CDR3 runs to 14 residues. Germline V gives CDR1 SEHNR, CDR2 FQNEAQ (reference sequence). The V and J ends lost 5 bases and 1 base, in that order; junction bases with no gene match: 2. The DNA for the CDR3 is TGTGCCAGCAGCACGACAGGGAGCAATCAGCCCCAGCATTTT. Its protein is CASSTTGSNQPQHF.

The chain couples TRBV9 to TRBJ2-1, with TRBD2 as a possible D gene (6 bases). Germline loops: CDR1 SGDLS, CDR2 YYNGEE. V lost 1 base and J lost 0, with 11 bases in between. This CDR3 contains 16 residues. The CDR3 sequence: CASSVSDGGSYNEQFF. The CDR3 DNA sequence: TGTGCCAGCAGCGTAAGCGACGGGGGCTCCTACAATGAGCAGTTCTTC. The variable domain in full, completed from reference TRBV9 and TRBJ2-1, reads DSGVTQTPKHLITATGQRVTLRCSPRSGDLSVYWYQQSLDQGLQFLIQYYNGEERAKGNILERFSAQQFPDLHSELNLSSLELGDSALYFCASSVSDGGSYNEQFFGPGTRLTVL.

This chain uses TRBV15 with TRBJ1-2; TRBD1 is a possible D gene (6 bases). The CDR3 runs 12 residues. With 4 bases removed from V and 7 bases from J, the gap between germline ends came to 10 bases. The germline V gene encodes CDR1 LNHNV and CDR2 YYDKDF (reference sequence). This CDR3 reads CATSNRDGGYTF. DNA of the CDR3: TGTGCCACCAGCAACAGGGACGGTGGCTACACCTTC.

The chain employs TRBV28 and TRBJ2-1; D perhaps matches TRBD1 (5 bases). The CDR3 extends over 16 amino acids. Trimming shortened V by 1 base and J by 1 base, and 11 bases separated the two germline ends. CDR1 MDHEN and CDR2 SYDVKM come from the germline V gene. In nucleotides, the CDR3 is TGTGCCAGCAGTTTATCAGGACAAGGGTCCTACAATGAGCAGTTCTTC. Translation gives CASSLSGQGSYNEQFF. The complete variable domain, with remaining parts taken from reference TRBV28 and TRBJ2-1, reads DVKVTQSSRYLVKRTGEKVFLECVQDMDHENMFWYRQDPGLGLRLIYFSYDVKMKEKGDIPEGYSVSREKKERFSLILESASTNQTSMYLCASSLSGQGSYNEQFFGPGTRLTVL.

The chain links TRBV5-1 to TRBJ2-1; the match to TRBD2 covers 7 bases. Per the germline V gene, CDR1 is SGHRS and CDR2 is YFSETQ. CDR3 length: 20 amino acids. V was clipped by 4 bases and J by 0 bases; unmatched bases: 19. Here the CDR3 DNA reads TGCGCCAGCAGCCCGGTCCTCTCAGCGGAGCGGGGTACCTCCTACAATGAGCAGTTCTTC. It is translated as CASSPVLSAERGTSYNEQFF.

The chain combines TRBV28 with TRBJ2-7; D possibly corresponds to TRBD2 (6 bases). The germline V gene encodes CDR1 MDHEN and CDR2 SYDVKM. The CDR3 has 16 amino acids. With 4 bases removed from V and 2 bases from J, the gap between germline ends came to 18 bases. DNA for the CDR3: TGTGCCAGCAGTTCCCGGTGGGGGACTGGAACCTACGAGCAGTACTTC. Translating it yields CASSSRWGTGTYEQYF.

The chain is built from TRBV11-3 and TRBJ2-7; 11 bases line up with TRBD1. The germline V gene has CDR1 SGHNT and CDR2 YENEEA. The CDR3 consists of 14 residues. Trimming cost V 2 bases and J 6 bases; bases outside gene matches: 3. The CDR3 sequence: CASSLYGQGAEQYF. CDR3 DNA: TGTGCCAGCAGCTTATACGGACAGGGGGCCGAGCAGTACTTC.

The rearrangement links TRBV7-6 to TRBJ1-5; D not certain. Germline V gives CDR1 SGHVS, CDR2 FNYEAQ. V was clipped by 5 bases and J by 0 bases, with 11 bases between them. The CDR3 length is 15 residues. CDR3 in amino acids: CASSPFRGSNQPQHF. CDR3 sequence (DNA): TGTGCCAGCAGCCCATTCAGAGGTAGCAATCAGCCCCAGCATTTT. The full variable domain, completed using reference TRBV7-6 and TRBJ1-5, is GAGVSQSPRYKVTKRGQDVALRCDPISGHVSLYWYRQALGQGPEFLTYFNYEAQQDKSGLPNDRFSAERPEGSISTLTIQRTEQRDSAMYRCASSPFRGSNQPQHFGDGTRLSIL.

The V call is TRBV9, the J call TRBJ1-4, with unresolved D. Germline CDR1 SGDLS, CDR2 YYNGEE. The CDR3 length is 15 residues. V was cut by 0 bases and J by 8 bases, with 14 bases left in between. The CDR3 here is CASSVATHRGEKLFF. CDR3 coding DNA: TGTGCCAGCAGCGTAGCGACGCACCGAGGAGAAAAACTGTTTTTT.

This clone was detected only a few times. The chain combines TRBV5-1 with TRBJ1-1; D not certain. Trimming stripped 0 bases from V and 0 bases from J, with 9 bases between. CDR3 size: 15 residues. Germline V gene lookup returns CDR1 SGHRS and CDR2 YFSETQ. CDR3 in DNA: TGCGCCAGCAGCTTGGATAGCCCCATGAACACTGAAGCTTTCTTT. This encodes CASSLDSPMNTEAFF.

The CDR3 DNA reads TGTGCCAGCAGCCCCTCAGGGGGGAACACAGATACGCAGTATTTT. Its protein is CASSPSGGNTDTQYF. The chain links TRBV7-6 to TRBJ2-3; weak D call: TRBD1 (7 bases). This CDR3 region has 15 residues. The germline gives CDR1 SGHVS, CDR2 FNYEAQ. With 5 bases removed from V and 2 bases from J, the gap between germline ends came to 14 bases.

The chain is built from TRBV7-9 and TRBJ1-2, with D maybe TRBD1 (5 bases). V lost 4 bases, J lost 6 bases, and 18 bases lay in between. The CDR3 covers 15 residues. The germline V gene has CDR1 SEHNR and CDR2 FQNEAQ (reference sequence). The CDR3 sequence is CASSSLQGLGNGYTF. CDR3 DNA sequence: TGTGCCAGCAGCTCACTTCAGGGTCTGGGAAATGGCTACACCTTC.